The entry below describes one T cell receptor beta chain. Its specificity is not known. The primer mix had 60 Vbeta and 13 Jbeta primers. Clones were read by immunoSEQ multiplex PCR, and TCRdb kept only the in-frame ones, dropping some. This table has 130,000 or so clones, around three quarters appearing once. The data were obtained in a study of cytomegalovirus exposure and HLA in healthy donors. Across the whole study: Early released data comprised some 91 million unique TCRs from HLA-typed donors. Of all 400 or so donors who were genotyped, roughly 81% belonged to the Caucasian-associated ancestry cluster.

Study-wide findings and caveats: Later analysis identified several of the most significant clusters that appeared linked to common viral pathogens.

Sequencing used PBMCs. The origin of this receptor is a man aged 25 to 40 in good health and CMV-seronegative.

The chain's CDR3 is CATSREPGQGVYEQYF. The CDR3 DNA is TGTGCCACCAGCAGAGAACCGGGACAGGGGGTGTACGAGCAGTACTTC. The chain has TRBV15 and TRBJ2-7; 11 bases match TRBD1. J was trimmed by 4 bases and V by 0 bases; bases with no gene match: 5. The CDR3 consists of 16 residues. CDR1 is LNHNV, CDR2 YYDKDF, per germline (reference sequence).